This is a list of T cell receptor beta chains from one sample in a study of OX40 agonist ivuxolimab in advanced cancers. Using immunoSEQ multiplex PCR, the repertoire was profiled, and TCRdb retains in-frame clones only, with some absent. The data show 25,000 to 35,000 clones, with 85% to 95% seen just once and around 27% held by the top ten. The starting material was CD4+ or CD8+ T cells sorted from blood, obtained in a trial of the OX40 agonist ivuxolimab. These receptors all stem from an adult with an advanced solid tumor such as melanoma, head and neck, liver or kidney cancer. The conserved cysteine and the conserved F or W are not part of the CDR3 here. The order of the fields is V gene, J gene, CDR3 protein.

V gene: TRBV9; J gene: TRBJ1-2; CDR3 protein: ASSAGTGGEAYGYT
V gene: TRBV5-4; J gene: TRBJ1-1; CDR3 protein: ASSKADSLNTEAF
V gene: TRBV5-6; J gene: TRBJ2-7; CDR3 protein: ASSLGDSTYEQY
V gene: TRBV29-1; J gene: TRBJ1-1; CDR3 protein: SVEFDTEAF
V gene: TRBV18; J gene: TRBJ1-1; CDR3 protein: ASSPGPRMDTEAF
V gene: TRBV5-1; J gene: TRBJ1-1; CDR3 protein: ASSMAGQGTLGNTEAF
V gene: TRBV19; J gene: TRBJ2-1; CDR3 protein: ASEGSPRYNEQF
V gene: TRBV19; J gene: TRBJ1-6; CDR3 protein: ASSIAAGTVNSPLH
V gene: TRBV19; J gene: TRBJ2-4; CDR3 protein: ASSSFGRGNIQY
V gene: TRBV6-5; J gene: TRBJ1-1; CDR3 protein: ASSYGDQGSTEAF
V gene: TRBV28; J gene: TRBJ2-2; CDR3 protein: ASSFLGELF
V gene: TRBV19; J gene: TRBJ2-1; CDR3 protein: ASSKASGNYNEQF
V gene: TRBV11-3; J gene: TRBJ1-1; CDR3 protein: ASSLGGMNTEAF
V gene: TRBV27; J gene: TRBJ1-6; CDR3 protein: ASSLGQGRDSPLH
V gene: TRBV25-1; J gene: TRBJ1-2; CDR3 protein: ASSGEGTARTAGYGYT
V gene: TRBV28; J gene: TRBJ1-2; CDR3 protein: ASSLVLYAGYT
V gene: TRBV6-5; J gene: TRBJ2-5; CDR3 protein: ASSLRWGPQETQY
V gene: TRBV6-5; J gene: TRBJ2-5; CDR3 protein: ASSQAGGQETQY
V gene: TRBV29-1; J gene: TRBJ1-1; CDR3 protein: SVCGQPNTEAF
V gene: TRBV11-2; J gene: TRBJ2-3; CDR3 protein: ASSYSGGATDTQY
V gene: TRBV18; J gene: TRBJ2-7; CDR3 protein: ASSPVGGADEQY
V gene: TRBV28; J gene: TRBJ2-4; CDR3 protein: ASSYTPDRAKNIQY
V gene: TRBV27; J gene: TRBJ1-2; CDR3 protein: ASSTGGGNYGYT
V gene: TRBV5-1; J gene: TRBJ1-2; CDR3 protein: ASSWAGTGERNGYT
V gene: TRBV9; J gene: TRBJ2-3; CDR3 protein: ASSVRSGETDTQY
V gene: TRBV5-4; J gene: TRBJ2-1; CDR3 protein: ASSWGLAGGDEQF
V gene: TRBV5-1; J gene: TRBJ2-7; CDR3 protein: ASSLTGGMSYEQY
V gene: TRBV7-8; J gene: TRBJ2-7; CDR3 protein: ASSQAGTSYEQY
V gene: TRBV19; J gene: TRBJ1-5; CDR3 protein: ASSTNRGTSNQPQH
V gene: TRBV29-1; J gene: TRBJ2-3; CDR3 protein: SLRDREPDTQY
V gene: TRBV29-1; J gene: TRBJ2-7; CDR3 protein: SVEFHGKPEQY
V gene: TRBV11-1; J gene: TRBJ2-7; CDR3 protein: ASSLASRVEQY
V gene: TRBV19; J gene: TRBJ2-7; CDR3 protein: ASSVGTSSSYYEQY
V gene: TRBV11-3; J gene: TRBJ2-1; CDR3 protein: ASSLVNSKGDYNEQF
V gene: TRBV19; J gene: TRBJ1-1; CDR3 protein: ASTFLGQFTEAF
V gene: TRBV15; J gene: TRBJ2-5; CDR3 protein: ATSRETGKETQY
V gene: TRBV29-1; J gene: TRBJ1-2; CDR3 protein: SVKGGASTNYGYT
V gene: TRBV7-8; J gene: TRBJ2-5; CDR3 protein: ASSLAGGGGKEETQY
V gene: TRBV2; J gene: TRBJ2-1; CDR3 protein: ASSETGQRGEQF
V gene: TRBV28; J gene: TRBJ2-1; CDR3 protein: ASSLIGQGVHNEQF
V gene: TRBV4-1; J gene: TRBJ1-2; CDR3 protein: ASSHNSYGYT
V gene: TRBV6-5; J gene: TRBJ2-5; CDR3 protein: ASSYSGRGSETQY
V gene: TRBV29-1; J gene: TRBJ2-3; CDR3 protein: SVRQAGVTDTQY
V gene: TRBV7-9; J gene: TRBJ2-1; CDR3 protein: ASKGPGELNEQF
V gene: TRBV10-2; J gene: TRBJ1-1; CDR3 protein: ASSLRSQNTEAF
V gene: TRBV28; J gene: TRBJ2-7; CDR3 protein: ASSRQELLDDEQY
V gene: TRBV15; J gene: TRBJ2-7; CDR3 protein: ATNQDRGPSYEQY